This entry describes one TCR beta chain. Its antigen is not identified. These data are taken from a study of cytomegalovirus exposure and HLA in healthy donors. Points from the study as a whole: In a later analysis, compared with equally common non-associated chains, HLA-associated beta chains were more expanded. DRB1 showed the most TCR associations and HLA-C the fewest in a later analysis, as rates varied by HLA locus. Likely technical artifact: a cluster of highly shared sequence variants.

PCR used 60 Vbeta primers and 13 Jbeta primers. Repertoires were generated with immunoSEQ multiplex PCR, while TCRdb's copy carries only in-frame clones and drops some. Found here are about 130,000 clones, around 75% of them singletons; the top ten hold roughly 3.1%. The V and J ends lost 0 bases and 4 bases, in that order; junction bases with no gene match: 10. Germline CDR1 and CDR2: SGDLS and YYNGEE. The CDR3 spans 18 residues. Regarding donors, all were healthy bone marrow donors. This clonotype was obtained from a man aged 25 to 40 in good health and CMV-seronegative. The specimen was PBMCs. The chain couples TRBV9 to TRBJ2-5, with 12 bases matching TRBD2. The DNA of the CDR3 is TGTGCCAGCAGCGTAGAAGCGGTTTCTAGCGGGGGGGCAGAGACCCAGTACTTC. Encoded protein: CASSVEAVSSGGAETQYF.